The 19 T cell receptor beta chains below were found in one sample sequenced in a study of control samples from healthy donors and cancer patients. TCRdb's table, derived via immunoSEQ multiplex PCR, lists solely in-frame clones and lacks some. The sample holds 100,000 or so clones; 87% are singletons and the top ten take more than 15%. Sequencing was performed on blood. These TCRs come from a woman between 45 and 60 years old in good health.

This chain joins TRBV12-3 or TRBV12-4 and TRBJ1-2; D is ambiguous. This CDR3 has 13 amino acids. V lost 6 bases and J lost 1, with 9 bases in between. CDR3 region: CASSPQVNYGYTF. In nucleotides, the CDR3 is TGTGCCAGCAGCCCCCAGGTTAACTATGGCTACACCTTC.

This chain links TRBV4-3 with TRBJ2-1; the D gene is possibly TRBD1 (5 bases). The ends were cut back, 0 bases at V and 2 bases at J, with 11 bases in the middle. Germline CDR1 is LGHNA and CDR2 is YSLEER. The CDR3 is 16 residues long. CDR3 nucleotides: TGCGCCAGCAGCCAAGATTGGGGCTGGGCCTACAATGAGCAGTTCTTC. Protein: CASSQDWGWAYNEQFF.

This chain connects TRBV6-5 to TRBJ2-4, with 8 bases that match TRBD2. Germline V gene data show CDR1 as MNHEY and CDR2 as SVGAGI. This CDR3 is 13 amino acids long. V lost 6 bases, J lost 8 bases, and 6 bases stayed unmatched. In nucleotides, the CDR3 is TGTGCCAGCAGGGGACTAGAGGTGTACATTCAGTACTTC. It encodes CASRGLEVYIQYF.

This rearrangement joins TRBV27 to TRBJ1-2, with no clear D. The CDR3 totals 14 residues. Germline CDR1 reads MNHEY; CDR2 reads SMNVEV (reference sequence). The V gene lost 8 bases and the J gene lost 2 bases, with 15 bases spanning the gap. Written as DNA, the CDR3 is TGTGCCAGCCGGTCGGTTGGGGAAAACTATGGCTACACCTTC. This gives the protein CASRSVGENYGYTF.

The chain joins TRBV5-1 to TRBJ2-5; 7 bases fit TRBD2. Trimming at V came to 3 bases and at J to 5 bases, leaving 16 bases not matched to a gene. The CDR3 sequence is 17 residues long. The germline V gene has CDR1 SGHRS and CDR2 YFSETQ. The DNA for the CDR3 is TGCGCCAGCAGCTCGCCCCGGGGGGAGCCCGGTTGGGAGACCCAGTACTTC. Translated: CASSSPRGEPGWETQYF.

The V call is TRBV19, the J call TRBJ2-1; D unclear. The CDR3 loop spans 15 amino acids. Per germline, CDR1 LNHDA and CDR2 SQIVND (reference sequence). Trimming stripped 5 bases from V and 5 bases from J, with 16 bases between. The CDR3 DNA reads as TGTGCCAGTAGTGTGTTTGGCTCGGGCCACAATGAGCAGTTCTTC. It translates to CASSVFGSGHNEQFF.

The chain is built from TRBV29-1 and TRBJ2-7; no definite D call. The CDR3 contains 13 residues. V lost 7 bases and J lost 0, with 13 bases in between. CDR1 is SQVTM, CDR2 ANQGSEA, per germline. As DNA, the CDR3 is TGCAGCGCTACCACCGTTAACTCCTACGAGCAGTACGTC. It codes for CSATTVNSYEQYV.

The V and J genes are TRBV9 and TRBJ2-1; D may be TRBD2 (6 bases). Germline V gene lookup returns CDR1 SGDLS and CDR2 YYNGEE. Between the trimmed V and J ends, which lost 3 bases and 4 bases, there was a span of 11 bases. The CDR3 covers 14 residues. CDR3 amino acids: CASSASGLYNEQFF. CDR3 nucleotide sequence: TGTGCCAGCAGCGCCTCGGGACTTTACAATGAGCAGTTCTTC.

The CDR3 coding sequence is TGTGCCAGCAGTTGGAGTACGTTTGAGACCCAGTACTTC. Amino acids: CASSWSTFETQYF. The chain couples TRBV27 to TRBJ2-5; D remains ambiguous. Germline loops: CDR1 MNHEY, CDR2 SMNVEV (reference sequence). V gave up 4 bases and J gave up 5 bases, with 11 bases separating them. This CDR3 comprises 13 residues.

The V and J genes are TRBV6-5 and TRBJ1-1; no clear D. Germline V lookup: CDR1 MNHEY, CDR2 SVGAGI. CDR3 size: 14 residues. Trimming removed 5 bases at V and 4 bases at J, with 14 bases between. Written as DNA, the CDR3 is TGTGCCAGCAGTCTAGGAGGCTGGGGCACTGAAGCTTTCTTT. Its protein product is CASSLGGWGTEAFF.

The chain carries TRBV5-1 and TRBJ2-2; TRBD2 is a possible D gene (6 bases). Trimming cost V 10 bases and J 1 base, with 11 bases left between them. The germline CDR1 and CDR2 sequences are SGHRS and YFSETQ. This CDR3 is 13 amino acids long. CDR3 bases: TGCGCCCTAGGGCGGGGGAACACCGGGGAGCTGTTTTTT. Protein: CALGRGNTGELFF.

J is TRBJ2-3 and V is TRBV6-5; 8 bases agree with TRBD1. The CDR3 sequence is 14 residues long. Germline assignment: CDR1 MNHEY and CDR2 SVGAGI. J gave up 2 bases and V 7 bases, and 5 bases lay outside the gene matches. CDR3 amino acids: CASTLQGATDTQYF. In nucleotides, the CDR3 is TGTGCCAGCACCCTCCAGGGGGCCACAGATACGCAGTATTTT.

The V and J genes are TRBV2 and TRBJ2-7; 10 nucleotides align to TRBD1. CDR1 and CDR2 from the germline V gene are SNHLY and FYNNEI. The CDR3 length is 14 residues. The ends lost 6 bases at V and 1 base at J; junction bases unmatched: 3. The DNA for the CDR3 is TGTGCCAGCAGGAGGGACAGGGGATCCTACGAGCAGTACTTC. It codes for CASRRDRGSYEQYF.

The gene calls are TRBV5-4 and TRBJ1-2; D is possibly TRBD1 (5 bases). V was cut by 7 bases and J by 2 bases, with 15 bases left in between. From germline, CDR1 is SGHNT and CDR2 YYREEE (reference sequence). This CDR3 has 14 residues. As DNA, the CDR3 is TGTGCCAGCCGGGACCGGCGGAAAAACTATGGCTACACCTTC. Encoded protein: CASRDRRKNYGYTF.

The chain couples TRBV7-3 to TRBJ2-5, with a possible D match to TRBD2 (5 bases). CDR1 and CDR2 (germline): SGHTA, FQGTGA. The V gene lost 2 bases and the J gene lost 2 bases, with 12 bases spanning the gap. This CDR3 comprises 15 residues. The CDR3 protein is CASSLWPSGQETQYF. CDR3 sequence (DNA): TGTGCCAGCAGCTTATGGCCCTCGGGACAAGAGACCCAGTACTTC.

The chain has TRBV7-3 and TRBJ2-1; 10 nucleotides match TRBD1. The CDR3 has 15 amino acids. The V and J ends lost 3 bases and 5 bases, in that order; junction bases with no gene match: 4. Germline V gene sequence: CDR1 SGHTA, CDR2 FQGTGA. CDR3 sequence reads: CASSLGQGINNEQFF. For the CDR3, the DNA is TGTGCCAGCAGCTTGGGACAGGGGATTAACAATGAGCAGTTCTTC.

The genes are TRBV9 and TRBJ2-7, with TRBD2 matching 11 bases. There are 14 residues in the CDR3. Germline CDR1 SGDLS, CDR2 YYNGEE. V trimming: 4 bases; J trimming: 5 bases; junction bases outside the gene matches: 5. CDR3 loop: CASSPRLAGNEQYF. CDR3 DNA sequence: TGTGCCAGCAGCCCCAGACTAGCGGGGAACGAGCAGTACTTC.

V usage is TRBV19 and J usage is TRBJ1-1; D might be TRBD1 (6 bases). CDR1 and CDR2 (germline): LNHDA, SQIVND (reference sequence). Trimming shortened V by 6 bases and J by 1 base, and 12 bases separated the two germline ends. This CDR3 has 14 residues. CDR3 residues: CASRGTPKNTEAFF. CDR3 nucleotides: TGTGCCAGTAGAGGGACACCTAAGAACACTGAAGCTTTCTTT.

The gene calls are TRBV7-2 and TRBJ2-1, with 7 nucleotides matching TRBD2. The germline gives CDR1 SGHTA, CDR2 FQGNSA. The length of the CDR3 is 14 residues. V was clipped by 3 bases and J by 8 bases; unmatched bases: 7. The CDR3 spells CASSFNGRGYEQFF. CDR3 nucleotide sequence: TGTGCCAGCAGCTTCAATGGGCGGGGGTATGAGCAGTTCTTC. The variable domain in full, completed from reference TRBV7-2 and TRBJ2-1, reads GAGVSQSPSNKVTEKGKDVELRCDPISGHTALYWYRQSLGQGLEFLIYFQGNSAPDKSGLPSDRFSAERTGGSVSTLTIQRTQQEDSAVYLCASSFNGRGYEQFFGPGTRLTVL.